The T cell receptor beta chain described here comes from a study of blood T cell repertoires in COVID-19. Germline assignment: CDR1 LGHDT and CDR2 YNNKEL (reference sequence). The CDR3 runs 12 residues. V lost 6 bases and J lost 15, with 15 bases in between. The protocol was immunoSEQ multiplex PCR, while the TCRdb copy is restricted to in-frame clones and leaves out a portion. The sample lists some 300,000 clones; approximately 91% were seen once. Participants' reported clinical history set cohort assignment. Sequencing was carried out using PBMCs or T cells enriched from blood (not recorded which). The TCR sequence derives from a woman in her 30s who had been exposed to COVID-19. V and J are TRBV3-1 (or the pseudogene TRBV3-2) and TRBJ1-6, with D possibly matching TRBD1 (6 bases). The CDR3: CASSSPGTLLHF. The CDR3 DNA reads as TGTGCCAGCAGTTCTCCCGGGACACTCCTCCACTTT.